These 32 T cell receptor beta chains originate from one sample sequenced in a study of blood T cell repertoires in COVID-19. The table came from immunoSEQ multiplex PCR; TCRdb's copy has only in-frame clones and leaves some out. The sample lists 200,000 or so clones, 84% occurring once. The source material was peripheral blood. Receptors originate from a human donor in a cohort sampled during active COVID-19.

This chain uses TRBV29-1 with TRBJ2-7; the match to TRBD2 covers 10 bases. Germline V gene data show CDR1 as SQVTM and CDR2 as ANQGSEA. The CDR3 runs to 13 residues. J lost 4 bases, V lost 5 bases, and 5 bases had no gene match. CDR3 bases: TGCAGCGTTTCTAGCGGGAGTGGTTACGAGCAGTACTTC. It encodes CSVSSGSGYEQYF.

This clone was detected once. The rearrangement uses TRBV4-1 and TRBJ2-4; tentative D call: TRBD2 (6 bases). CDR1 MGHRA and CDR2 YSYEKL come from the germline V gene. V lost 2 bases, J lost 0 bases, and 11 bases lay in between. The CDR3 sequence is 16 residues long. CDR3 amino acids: CASSQILAIAKNIQYF. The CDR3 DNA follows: TGCGCCAGCAGCCAAATTCTAGCGATAGCCAAAAACATTCAGTACTTC.

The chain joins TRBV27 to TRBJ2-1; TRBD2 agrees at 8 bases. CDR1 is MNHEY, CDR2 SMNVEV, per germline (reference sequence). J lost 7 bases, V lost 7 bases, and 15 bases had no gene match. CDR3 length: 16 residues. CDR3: CASILAGPHLGNEQFF. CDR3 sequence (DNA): TGTGCCAGCATTCTAGCGGGCCCCCATCTCGGGAATGAGCAGTTCTTC.

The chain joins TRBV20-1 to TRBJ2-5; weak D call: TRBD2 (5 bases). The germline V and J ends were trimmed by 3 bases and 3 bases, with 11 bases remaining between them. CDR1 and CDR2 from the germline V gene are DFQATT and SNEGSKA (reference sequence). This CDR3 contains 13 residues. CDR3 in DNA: TGCAGTGCTAGTGCTTCCGGGAAAGAGACCCAGTACTTC. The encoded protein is CSASASGKETQYF.

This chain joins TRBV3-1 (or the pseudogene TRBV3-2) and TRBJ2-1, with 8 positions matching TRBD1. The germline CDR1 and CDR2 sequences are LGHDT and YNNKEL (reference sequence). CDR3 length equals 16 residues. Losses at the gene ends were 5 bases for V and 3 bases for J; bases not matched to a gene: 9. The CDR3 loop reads CASSTSTGGFYNEQFF. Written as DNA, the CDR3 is TGTGCCAGCAGCACCAGTACAGGGGGTTTCTACAATGAGCAGTTCTTC.

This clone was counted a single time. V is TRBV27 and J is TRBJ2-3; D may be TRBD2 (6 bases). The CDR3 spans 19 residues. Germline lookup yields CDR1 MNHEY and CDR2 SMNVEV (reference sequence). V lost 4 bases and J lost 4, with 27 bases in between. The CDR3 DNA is TGTGCCAGCAGTTCCCCGACTTTTACCGGGAGCTCTGGCGCAGATACGCAGTATTTT. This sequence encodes CASSSPTFTGSSGADTQYF.

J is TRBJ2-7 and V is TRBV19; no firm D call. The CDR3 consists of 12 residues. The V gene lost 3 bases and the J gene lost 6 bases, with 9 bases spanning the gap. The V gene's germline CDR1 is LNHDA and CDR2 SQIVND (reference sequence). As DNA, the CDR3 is TGTGCCAGTAGTATGCGGCAAGGCGAGCAGTACTTC. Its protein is CASSMRQGEQYF.

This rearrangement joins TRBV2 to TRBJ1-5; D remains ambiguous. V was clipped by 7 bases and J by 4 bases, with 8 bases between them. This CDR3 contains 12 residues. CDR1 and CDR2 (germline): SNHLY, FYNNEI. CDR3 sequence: CASKTRNQPQHF. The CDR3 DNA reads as TGTGCCAGCAAGACTAGGAATCAGCCCCAGCATTTT.

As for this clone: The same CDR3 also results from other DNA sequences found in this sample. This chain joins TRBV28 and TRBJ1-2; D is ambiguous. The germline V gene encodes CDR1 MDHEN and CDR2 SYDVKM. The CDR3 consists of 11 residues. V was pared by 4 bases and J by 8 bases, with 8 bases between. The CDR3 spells CASSSPAGYTF. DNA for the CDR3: TGTGCCAGCAGTTCTCCCGCGGGCTACACCTTC.

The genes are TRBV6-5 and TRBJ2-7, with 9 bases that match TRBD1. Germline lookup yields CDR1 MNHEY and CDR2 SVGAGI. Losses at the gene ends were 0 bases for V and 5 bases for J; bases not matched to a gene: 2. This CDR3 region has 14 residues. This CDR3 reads CASSYSDRGDEQYF. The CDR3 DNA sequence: TGTGCCAGCAGTTACTCGGACAGGGGTGACGAGCAGTACTTC.

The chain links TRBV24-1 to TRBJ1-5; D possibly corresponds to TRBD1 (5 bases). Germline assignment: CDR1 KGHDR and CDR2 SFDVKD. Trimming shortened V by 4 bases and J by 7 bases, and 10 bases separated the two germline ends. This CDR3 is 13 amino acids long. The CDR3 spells CATSESGRQPQHF. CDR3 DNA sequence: TGTGCCACCAGTGAGTCAGGGCGCCAGCCCCAGCATTTT.

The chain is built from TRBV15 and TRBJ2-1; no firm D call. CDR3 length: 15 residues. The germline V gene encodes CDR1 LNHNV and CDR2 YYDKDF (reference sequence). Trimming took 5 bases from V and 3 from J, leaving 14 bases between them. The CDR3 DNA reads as TGTGCCACCAGCTTGAGCGAGAGCGTCTACAATGAGCAGTTCTTC. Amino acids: CATSLSESVYNEQFF.

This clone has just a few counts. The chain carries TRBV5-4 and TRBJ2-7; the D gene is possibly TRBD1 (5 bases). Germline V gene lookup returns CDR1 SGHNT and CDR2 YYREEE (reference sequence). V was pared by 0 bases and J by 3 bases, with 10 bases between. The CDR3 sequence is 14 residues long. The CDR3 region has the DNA TGTGCCAGCAGCTTGGGACAGAGTAACTACGAGCAGTACTTC. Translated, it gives CASSLGQSNYEQYF.

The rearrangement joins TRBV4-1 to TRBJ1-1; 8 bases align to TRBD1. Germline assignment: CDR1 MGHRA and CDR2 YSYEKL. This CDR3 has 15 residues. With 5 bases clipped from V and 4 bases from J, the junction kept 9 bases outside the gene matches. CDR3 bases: TGCGCCAGCAGCGCACCCAGGGGGCGGAGCACTGAAGCTTTCTTT. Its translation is CASSAPRGRSTEAFF.

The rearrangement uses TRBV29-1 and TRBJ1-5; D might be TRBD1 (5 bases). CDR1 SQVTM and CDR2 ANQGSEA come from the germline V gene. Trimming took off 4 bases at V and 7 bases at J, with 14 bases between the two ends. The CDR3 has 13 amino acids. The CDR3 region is CSVVWSRGQPQHF. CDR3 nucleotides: TGCAGCGTTGTTTGGAGTAGGGGCCAGCCCCAGCATTTT.

Here the CDR3 DNA reads TGTGCCAGCAGCTTGGGAGGTTACCAAGAGACCCAGTACTTC. This sequence encodes CASSLGGYQETQYF. The chain has TRBV5-6 and TRBJ2-5; no reliable D call. Germline lookup yields CDR1 SGHDT and CDR2 YYEEEE. The V end was cut by 0 bases, the J end by 0 bases, with 6 bases between. The CDR3 spans 14 residues.

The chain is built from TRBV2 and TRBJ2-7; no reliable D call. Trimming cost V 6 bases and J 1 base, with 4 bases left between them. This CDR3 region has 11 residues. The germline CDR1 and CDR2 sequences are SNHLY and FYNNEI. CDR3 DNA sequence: TGTGCCAGCAGCCGTTCCTACGAGCAGTACTTC. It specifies CASSRSYEQYF.

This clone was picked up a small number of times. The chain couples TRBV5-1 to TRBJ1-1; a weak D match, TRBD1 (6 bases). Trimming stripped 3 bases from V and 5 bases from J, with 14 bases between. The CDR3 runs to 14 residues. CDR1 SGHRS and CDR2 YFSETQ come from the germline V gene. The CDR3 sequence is CASSYREGRTEAFF. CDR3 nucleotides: TGCGCCAGCAGCTACAGGGAGGGTCGTACTGAAGCTTTCTTT.

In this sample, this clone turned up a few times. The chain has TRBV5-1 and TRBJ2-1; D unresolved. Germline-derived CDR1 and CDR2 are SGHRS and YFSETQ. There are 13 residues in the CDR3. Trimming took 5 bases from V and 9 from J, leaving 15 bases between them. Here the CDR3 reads CASRRDLGFEQFF. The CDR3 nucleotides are TGCGCCAGCAGACGAGATCTAGGCTTTGAGCAGTTCTTC.

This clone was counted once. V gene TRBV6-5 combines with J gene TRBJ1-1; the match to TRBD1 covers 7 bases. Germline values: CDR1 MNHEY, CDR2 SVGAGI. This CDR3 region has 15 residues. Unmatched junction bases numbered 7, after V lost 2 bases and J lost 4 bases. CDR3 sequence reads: CASSYAPGGGTEAFF. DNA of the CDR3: TGTGCCAGCAGTTACGCGCCAGGGGGAGGCACTGAAGCTTTCTTT.

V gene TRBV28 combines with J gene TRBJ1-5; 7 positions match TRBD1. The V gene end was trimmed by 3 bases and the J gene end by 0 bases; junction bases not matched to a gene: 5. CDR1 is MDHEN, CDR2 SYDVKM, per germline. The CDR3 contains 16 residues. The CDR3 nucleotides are TGTGCCAGCAGTTTCACCAGGGGGTCTAGCAATCAGCCCCAGCATTTT. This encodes CASSFTRGSSNQPQHF. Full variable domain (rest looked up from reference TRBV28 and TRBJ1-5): DVKVTQSSRYLVKRTGEKVFLECVQDMDHENMFWYRQDPGLGLRLIYFSYDVKMKEKGDIPEGYSVSREKKERFSLILESASTNQTSMYLCASSFTRGSSNQPQHFGDGTRLSIL.

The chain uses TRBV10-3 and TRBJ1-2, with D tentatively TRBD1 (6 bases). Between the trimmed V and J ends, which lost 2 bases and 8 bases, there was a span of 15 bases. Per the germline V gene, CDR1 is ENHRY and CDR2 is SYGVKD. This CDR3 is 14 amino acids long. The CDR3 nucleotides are TGTGCCATCAGTGAGGGTGGACAGTCGGAAGGCTACACCTTC. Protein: CAISEGGQSEGYTF.

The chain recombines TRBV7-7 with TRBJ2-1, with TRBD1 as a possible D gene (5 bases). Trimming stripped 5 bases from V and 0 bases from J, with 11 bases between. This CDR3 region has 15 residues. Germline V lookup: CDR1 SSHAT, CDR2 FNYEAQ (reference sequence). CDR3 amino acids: CASSPDTNSYNEQFF. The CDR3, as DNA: TGTGCCAGCAGCCCGGACACAAACTCCTACAATGAGCAGTTCTTC.

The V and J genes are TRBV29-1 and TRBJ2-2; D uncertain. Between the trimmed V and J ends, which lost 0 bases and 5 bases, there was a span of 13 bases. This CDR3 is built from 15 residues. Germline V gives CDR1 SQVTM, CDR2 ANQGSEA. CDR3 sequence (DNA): TGCAGCGTTGAAGACCCTGCCCGGAGAACCGGGGAGCTGTTTTTT. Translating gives CSVEDPARRTGELFF.

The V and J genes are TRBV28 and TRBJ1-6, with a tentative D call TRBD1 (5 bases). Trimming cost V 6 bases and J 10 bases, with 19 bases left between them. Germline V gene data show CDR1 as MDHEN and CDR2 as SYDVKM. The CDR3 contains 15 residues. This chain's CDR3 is CASRADRALGSPLHF. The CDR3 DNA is TGTGCCAGCAGGGCCGACAGAGCATTAGGGTCACCCCTCCACTTT.

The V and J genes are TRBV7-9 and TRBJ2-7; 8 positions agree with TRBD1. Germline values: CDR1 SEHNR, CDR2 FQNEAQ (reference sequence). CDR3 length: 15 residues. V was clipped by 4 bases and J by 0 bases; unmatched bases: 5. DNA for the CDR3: TGTGCCAGCAGCTCGGGACAGGCGAGCTCCTACGAGCAGTACTTC. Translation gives CASSSGQASSYEQYF.

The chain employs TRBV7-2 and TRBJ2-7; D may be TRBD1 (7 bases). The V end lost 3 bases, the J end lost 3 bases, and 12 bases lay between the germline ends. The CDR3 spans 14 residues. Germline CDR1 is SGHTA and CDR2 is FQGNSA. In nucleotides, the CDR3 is TGTGCCAGCAGCTTTGCGGGACAGCGCTACGAGCAGTACTTC. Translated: CASSFAGQRYEQYF.

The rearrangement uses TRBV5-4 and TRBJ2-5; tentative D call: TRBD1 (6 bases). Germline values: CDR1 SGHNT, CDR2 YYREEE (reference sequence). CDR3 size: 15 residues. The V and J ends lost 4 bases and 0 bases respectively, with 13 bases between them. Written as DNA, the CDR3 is TGTGCCAGCAGCCGTGCCGGGACAAACCAAGAGACCCAGTACTTC. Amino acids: CASSRAGTNQETQYF.

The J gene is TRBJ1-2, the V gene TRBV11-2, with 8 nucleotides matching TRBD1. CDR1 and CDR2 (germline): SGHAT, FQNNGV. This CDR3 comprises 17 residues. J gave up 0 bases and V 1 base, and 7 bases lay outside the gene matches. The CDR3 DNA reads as TGTGCCAGCAGCTTAGTCAGGGGGCGCAGATCTAACTATGGCTACACCTTC. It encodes CASSLVRGRRSNYGYTF.

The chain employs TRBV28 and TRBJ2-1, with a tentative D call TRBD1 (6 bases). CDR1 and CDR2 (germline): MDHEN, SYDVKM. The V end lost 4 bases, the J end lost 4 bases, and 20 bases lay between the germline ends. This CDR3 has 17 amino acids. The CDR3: CASSYHLGGALYNEQFF. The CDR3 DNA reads TGTGCCAGCAGTTATCATTTAGGGGGAGCTCTATACAATGAGCAGTTCTTC. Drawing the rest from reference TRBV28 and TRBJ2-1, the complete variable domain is DVKVTQSSRYLVKRTGEKVFLECVQDMDHENMFWYRQDPGLGLRLIYFSYDVKMKEKGDIPEGYSVSREKKERFSLILESASTNQTSMYLCASSYHLGGALYNEQFFGPGTRLTVL.

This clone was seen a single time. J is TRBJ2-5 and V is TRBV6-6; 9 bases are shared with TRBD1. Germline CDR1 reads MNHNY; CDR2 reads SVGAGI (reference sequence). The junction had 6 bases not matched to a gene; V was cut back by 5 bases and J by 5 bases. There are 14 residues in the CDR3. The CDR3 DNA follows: TGTGCCAGCAGTACTACAGGGGGCGCGGAGACCCAGTACTTC. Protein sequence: CASSTTGGAETQYF.

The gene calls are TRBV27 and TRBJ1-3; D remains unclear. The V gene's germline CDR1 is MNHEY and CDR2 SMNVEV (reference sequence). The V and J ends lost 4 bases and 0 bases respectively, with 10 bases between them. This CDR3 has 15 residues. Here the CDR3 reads CASSSSGRSGNTIYF. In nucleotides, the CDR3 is TGTGCCAGCAGTTCTTCAGGCCGCTCTGGAAACACCATATATTTT.